This T cell receptor beta chain was captured by sequencing in a study of blood T cells in healthy people across ages. The study, taken as a whole, reports: Observed TCR beta diversity per million T cells went down as age went up. This fall followed a roughly linear course with age.

Together with a sample-barcoded 5' primer, a J-beta primer mix was included in a second PCR lasting roughly 6 to 12 cycles. Individual samples furnished no less than 2.5 million CDR3-containing paired-end reads apiece. A single record per CDR3 protein comes from TCRdb applying MiXCR to the 5' RACE reads. Of some 880,000 distinct CDR3 sequences in the sample, roughly 34% were seen once. A note on this clonotype: The antigen is unknown.

This CDR3 spans 17 amino acids. Germline CDR1 reads MDHEN; CDR2 reads SYDVKM. The chain is built from TRBV28 and TRBJ2-1, with TRBD1 matching over 9 bases. The closer fit of TRBJ2-7 to the DNA end suggests the J call may be wrong. The TCR originated in a man younger than 35 in good health. The sample consisted of blood. The CDR3 here is CASRWIGQGLSYNEQYF. The CDR3 DNA follows: TGTGCCAGCAGGTGGATCGGACAGGGGCTCTCCTACAATGAGCAGTACTTC.